This T cell receptor (beta chain) comes out of a study of blood T cell repertoires in COVID-19. Study overall: Donors in the United States, Italy and Spain gave samples during acute or convalescent COVID-19. Nucleic acid was either cDNA or gDNA, and it came from T cells, B-cell-depleted T cells, or PBMCs.

How the authors handled the data: Reference gene primer amplification gave nucleated cell count estimates. Libraries were prepared by immunoSEQ multiplex PCR; TCRdb keeps only in-frame clonotypes and omits some of them. V and J calls and clone size are given by that table; D and trimming were obtained from the DNA. The table records more than 150,000 clones, about three quarters of them present only once. Germline V gene lookup returns CDR1 SGDLS and CDR2 YYNGEE. This CDR3 contains 16 residues. Trimming took off 0 bases at V and 0 bases at J, with 10 bases between the two ends. Sequencing used peripheral blood. V usage is TRBV9 and J usage is TRBJ2-1; no clear D gene. The sequence came from a woman in her 70s with acute or convalescent COVID-19. CDR3 protein: CASSVGSFSSYNEQFF. The CDR3 bases are TGTGCCAGCAGCGTAGGGTCGTTCAGCTCCTACAATGAGCAGTTCTTC.